These 24 T cell receptor beta chains came from one sample sequenced in a study of blood T cell repertoires in COVID-19. Generated by immunoSEQ multiplex PCR, the TCRdb table keeps only in-frame clones and is missing some. The table records about 140,000 clones, 60% to 80% of them present only once. The source material was peripheral blood. Every receptor here comes from a woman aged 50 to 60 with active or convalescent COVID-19.

This clone was seen at least ten times. This chain links TRBV28 with TRBJ2-5; TRBD2 aligns across 8 bases. V trimming: 3 bases; J trimming: 7 bases; junction bases outside the gene matches: 10. CDR1 is MDHEN, CDR2 SYDVKM, per germline. The CDR3 is 15 residues long. In DNA, the CDR3 is TGTGCCAGCAGTTTTGGTCCGGGGGGGGCTGGGACCCAGTACTTC. It encodes CASSFGPGGAGTQYF.

J is TRBJ1-5 and V is TRBV28; D unresolved. This CDR3 has 15 amino acids. Trimming took 7 bases from V and 0 from J, leaving 13 bases between them. CDR1 is MDHEN, CDR2 SYDVKM, per germline. The CDR3 is CASKAGRISNQPQHF. CDR3 nucleotides: TGTGCCAGCAAGGCTGGGCGTATTAGCAATCAGCCCCAGCATTTT.

The J gene is TRBJ1-4, the V gene TRBV15; the D is unclear. The CDR3 consists of 13 residues. Germline lookup yields CDR1 LNHNV and CDR2 YYDKDF (reference sequence). Trimming pared 8 bases from V and 5 bases from J, leaving 12 bases between. CDR3 amino acids: CATRLKTNEKLFF. Written as DNA, the CDR3 is TGTGCCACCCGGCTGAAGACAAATGAAAAACTGTTTTTT.

The V and J genes are TRBV5-1 and TRBJ1-2, with TRBD1 matching over 10 bases. Trimming took 0 bases from V and 8 from J; bases not matched to a gene: 7. This CDR3 comprises 15 residues. Germline loops: CDR1 SGHRS, CDR2 YFSETQ. CDR3 coding DNA: TGCGCCAGCAGCTTGGCTGGGACAGGGGCCGAGGGCTACACCTTC. Protein sequence: CASSLAGTGAEGYTF.

This chain uses TRBV7-2 with TRBJ2-1; 7 bases are shared with TRBD1. Germline V gives CDR1 SGHTA, CDR2 FQGNSA. V shed 5 bases, J shed 7 bases, and the junction held 5 bases outside the gene matches. CDR3 size: 13 residues. CDR3 DNA: TGTGCCAGCAGCCAGGGACAGCCAAATGAGCAGTTCTTC. It translates to CASSQGQPNEQFF.

This clone showed up just a few times. V and J are TRBV19 and TRBJ1-5; 8 nucleotides agree with TRBD1. The CDR3 spans 15 residues. Per the germline V gene, CDR1 is LNHDA and CDR2 is SQIVND (reference sequence). Trimming took 5 bases from V and 4 from J; bases not matched to a gene: 7. The chain's CDR3 is CASSPRTGRNQPQHF. The CDR3 coding sequence is TGTGCCAGTAGTCCAAGGACAGGGAGGAATCAGCCCCAGCATTTT.

This clone was seen once. The CDR3 loop is CASSMGGLAGVDTGELFF. The CDR3 DNA reads as TGTGCCAGTAGTATGGGAGGACTAGCGGGAGTTGACACCGGGGAGCTGTTTTTT. This chain uses TRBV19 with TRBJ2-2, with TRBD2 matching over 13 bases. Germline CDR1 LNHDA, CDR2 SQIVND (reference sequence). With V trimmed by 3 bases and J by 3 bases, 7 bases remained unmatched. This CDR3 contains 18 residues.

This chain links TRBV19 with TRBJ1-5, with 7 bases aligning to TRBD1. Germline V gene lookup returns CDR1 LNHDA and CDR2 SQIVND (reference sequence). Germline trimming cut 7 bases from V and 3 bases from J; bases unmatched to any gene: 12. This CDR3 contains 16 residues. CDR3 nucleotides: TGTGCCAGTAAAATGGAAGGGGGCAGAAACAATCAGCCCCAGCATTTT. The encoded protein is CASKMEGGRNNQPQHF.

This chain joins TRBV9 and TRBJ2-7; 9 nucleotides line up with TRBD1. Germline V gives CDR1 SGDLS, CDR2 YYNGEE. V shed 3 bases, J shed 3 bases, and the junction held 7 bases outside the gene matches. This CDR3 contains 15 residues. CDR3 residues: CASSGGTGTFYEQYF. The CDR3 bases are TGTGCCAGCAGCGGAGGGACAGGGACCTTCTACGAGCAGTACTTC.

A single count supports this clone. The chain carries TRBV30 and TRBJ2-1; the D gene is possibly TRBD1 (6 bases). V lost 3 bases, J lost 7 bases, and 13 bases lay in between. The CDR3 runs 13 residues. From germline, CDR1 is GTSNPN and CDR2 SVGIG (reference sequence). CDR3 nucleotides: TGTGCCTGGAGGGCAGGGGCCCCAAATGAGCAGTTCTTC. Translated: CAWRAGAPNEQFF.

This chain uses TRBV19 with TRBJ1-2; 8 nucleotides align to TRBD1. Trimming cost V 8 bases and J 0 bases; bases outside gene matches: 14. CDR1 is LNHDA, CDR2 SQIVND, per germline (reference sequence). The CDR3 has 17 residues. This CDR3 reads CASLDRGQAATNYGYTF. The CDR3 DNA follows: TGTGCCAGTCTAGACCGGGGACAGGCCGCTACTAACTATGGCTACACCTTC.

The chain is built from TRBV7-9 and TRBJ2-7; no definite D call. Germline-derived CDR1 and CDR2 are SEHNR and FQNEAQ (reference sequence). The CDR3 contains 15 residues. With 2 bases removed from V and 5 bases from J, the gap between germline ends came to 16 bases. The CDR3 DNA reads as TGTGCCAGCAGCTTAAGGTCCCAGCAGGCCCACGAGCAGTACTTC. It encodes CASSLRSQQAHEQYF.

The gene calls are TRBV27 and TRBJ1-1, with D unclear. There are 13 residues in the CDR3. Germline V lookup: CDR1 MNHEY, CDR2 SMNVEV (reference sequence). Trimming shortened V by 6 bases and J by 7 bases, and 15 bases separated the two germline ends. CDR3 bases: TGTGCCAGCAGACGTATTGAGGGCGTTGAAGCTTTCTTT. It codes for CASRRIEGVEAFF.

The chain combines TRBV28 with TRBJ1-4; TRBD1 matches 7 bases. V trimming: 6 bases; J trimming: 0 bases; junction bases outside the gene matches: 4. The CDR3 loop spans 15 amino acids. CDR1 and CDR2 from the germline V gene are MDHEN and SYDVKM. CDR3 region: CASSQGTATNEKLFF. CDR3 nucleotides: TGTGCCAGCAGCCAGGGGACAGCAACTAATGAAAAACTGTTTTTT.

V is TRBV2 and J is TRBJ2-5; the match to TRBD2 covers 7 bases. This CDR3 comprises 15 residues. Per the germline V gene, CDR1 is SNHLY and CDR2 is FYNNEI. The V gene end was trimmed by 5 bases and the J gene end by 2 bases; junction bases not matched to a gene: 8. Here the CDR3 reads CASSPYRDYQETQYF. The CDR3, as DNA: TGTGCCAGCAGTCCCTATAGGGACTATCAAGAGACCCAGTACTTC. The full variable domain, rest sourced from reference TRBV2 and TRBJ2-5, is EPEVTQTPSHQVTQMGQEVILRCVPISNHLYFYWYRQILGQKVEFLVSFYNNEISEKSEIFDDQFSVERPDGSNFTLKIRSTKLEDSAMYFCASSPYRDYQETQYFGPGTRLLVL.

This clone was picked up a small number of times. The chain combines TRBV6-2 or TRBV6-3 with TRBJ2-7; TRBD2 is a possible D gene (5 bases). CDR1 and CDR2 from the germline V gene are MNHEY and SVGEGT. This CDR3 has 15 amino acids. V was pared by 5 bases and J by 0 bases, with 14 bases between. The CDR3 DNA reads as TGTGCCAGCAGTACCTCCGGGATTAGCTCCTACGAGCAGTACTTC. It encodes CASSTSGISSYEQYF.

This chain joins TRBV7-2 and TRBJ1-2; D uncertain. The germline V gene encodes CDR1 SGHTA and CDR2 FQGNSA. Trimming took 1 base from V and 8 from J, leaving 11 bases between them. CDR3 length: 13 amino acids. The DNA for the CDR3 is TGTGCCAGCAGCTTAGATAGGCAGCGCGGCTACACCTTC. Its translation: CASSLDRQRGYTF.

The chain employs TRBV28 and TRBJ2-3; 8 bases fit TRBD2. The CDR3 loop spans 18 amino acids. After removal of 3 bases from V and 1 base from J, the junction contained 12 bases not matched to a gene. Germline assignment: CDR1 MDHEN and CDR2 SYDVKM. CDR3 DNA: TGTGCCAGCAGTTTCCGTTTTGGCGGGAGGAAAGGCACAGATACGCAGTATTTT. Protein: CASSFRFGGRKGTDTQYF. Full variable domain (outside the CDR3, taken from reference TRBV28 and TRBJ2-3): DVKVTQSSRYLVKRTGEKVFLECVQDMDHENMFWYRQDPGLGLRLIYFSYDVKMKEKGDIPEGYSVSREKKERFSLILESASTNQTSMYLCASSFRFGGRKGTDTQYFGPGTRLTVL.

The V call is TRBV11-2, the J call TRBJ1-2, with D hard to call. V lost 3 bases and J 6 bases, leaving 14 bases between the germline ends. The germline CDR1 and CDR2 sequences are SGHAT and FQNNGV. This CDR3 is 14 amino acids long. The CDR3 sequence: CASSLIPLSDGYTF. The CDR3 nucleotides read TGTGCCAGCAGCTTGATCCCTCTTAGCGATGGCTACACCTTC. Combining the CDR3 with reference TRBV11-2 and TRBJ1-2 gives the whole variable domain EAGVAQSPRYKIIEKRQSVAFWCNPISGHATLYWYQQILGQGPKLLIQFQNNGVVDDSQLPKDRFSAERLKGVDSTLKIQPAKLEDSAVYLCASSLIPLSDGYTFGSGTRLTVV.

The gene calls are TRBV13 and TRBJ2-3; 14 bases match TRBD2. This CDR3 contains 21 residues. V dropped 4 bases and J dropped 4; count of bases not matched to a gene: 19. In germline, CDR1 is PRHDT, CDR2 FYEKMQ (reference sequence). Here the CDR3 reads CASSYYPGTSGSGGGSDTQYF. The CDR3 DNA is TGTGCCAGCAGCTACTACCCCGGGACTAGCGGGAGCGGTGGGGGGTCAGATACGCAGTATTTT. The variable domain in full, completed from reference TRBV13 and TRBJ2-3, reads AAGVIQSPRHLIKEKRETATLKCYPIPRHDTVYWYQQGPGQDPQFLISFYEKMQSDKGSIPDRFSAQQFSDYHSELNMSSLELGDSALYFCASSYYPGTSGSGGGSDTQYFGPGTRLTVL.

The CDR3 spells CASSVWSNEQYF. The CDR3 DNA reads as TGCGCCAGCAGCGTCTGGAGCAACGAGCAGTACTTC. V and J are TRBV10-2 and TRBJ2-7; D is undetermined. Between the trimmed V and J ends, which lost 6 bases and 5 bases, there was a span of 11 bases. The length of the CDR3 is 12 residues. Germline CDR1 WSHSY, CDR2 SAAADI.

The chain has TRBV7-6 and TRBJ2-7, with 8 bases identical to TRBD2. CDR1 SGHVS and CDR2 FNYEAQ come from the germline V gene. CDR3 length equals 15 residues. V dropped 1 base and J dropped 2; count of bases not matched to a gene: 4. CDR3 sequence (DNA): TGTGCCAGCAGCTTAGACAGCGGGGGTACCTACGAGCAGTACTTC. Translating gives CASSLDSGGTYEQYF.

This clone showed up just once. The chain carries TRBV7-2 and TRBJ2-1; TRBD2 might be the D (6 bases). V was shortened by 4 bases and J by 8 bases, with 12 bases between the two germline ends. CDR3 length: 13 amino acids. CDR1 SGHTA and CDR2 FQGNSA come from the germline V gene. The CDR3: CASSSPGVHEQFF. CDR3 DNA sequence: TGTGCCAGCAGCTCCCCGGGAGTTCATGAGCAGTTCTTC. The entire variable domain, with the rest obtained from reference TRBV7-2 and TRBJ2-1, is as follows: GAGVSQSPSNKVTEKGKDVELRCDPISGHTALYWYRQSLGQGLEFLIYFQGNSAPDKSGLPSDRFSAERTGGSVSTLTIQRTQQEDSAVYLCASSSPGVHEQFFGPGTRLTVL.

This chain links TRBV3-1 (or the pseudogene TRBV3-2) with TRBJ1-5; 7 bases fit TRBD1. There are 14 residues in the CDR3. Germline V CDR1 and CDR2: LGHDT, YNNKEL (reference sequence). The V segment lost 4 bases and the J segment 6 bases; nucleotides outside the gene matches: 6. As DNA, the CDR3 is TGTGCCAGCAGCCTCGGAGGGGGCAGTCAGCCCCAGCATTTT. It translates to CASSLGGGSQPQHF.